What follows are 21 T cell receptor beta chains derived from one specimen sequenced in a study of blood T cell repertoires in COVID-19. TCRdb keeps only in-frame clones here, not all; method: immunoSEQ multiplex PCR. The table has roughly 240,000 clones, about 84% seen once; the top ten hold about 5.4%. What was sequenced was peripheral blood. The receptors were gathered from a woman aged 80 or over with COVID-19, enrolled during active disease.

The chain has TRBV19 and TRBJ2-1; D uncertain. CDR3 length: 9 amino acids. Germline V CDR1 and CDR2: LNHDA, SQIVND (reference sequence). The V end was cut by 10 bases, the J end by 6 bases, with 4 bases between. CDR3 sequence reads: CATGNEQFF. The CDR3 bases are TGTGCCACCGGCAATGAGCAGTTCTTC.

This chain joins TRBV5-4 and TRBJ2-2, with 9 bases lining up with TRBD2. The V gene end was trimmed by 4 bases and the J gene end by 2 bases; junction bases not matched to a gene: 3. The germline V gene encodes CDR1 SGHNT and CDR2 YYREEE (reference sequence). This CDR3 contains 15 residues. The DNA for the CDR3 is TGTGCCAGCAGCCGCGGGGGGGCAAACACCGGGGAGCTGTTTTTT. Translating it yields CASSRGGANTGELFF.

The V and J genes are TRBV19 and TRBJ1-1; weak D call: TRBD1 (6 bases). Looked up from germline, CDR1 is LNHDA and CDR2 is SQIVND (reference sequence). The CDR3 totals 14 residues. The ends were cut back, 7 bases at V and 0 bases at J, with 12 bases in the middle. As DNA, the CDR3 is TGTGCCAGTAAGGGGGGGGAAGTGAACACTGAAGCTTTCTTT. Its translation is CASKGGEVNTEAFF.

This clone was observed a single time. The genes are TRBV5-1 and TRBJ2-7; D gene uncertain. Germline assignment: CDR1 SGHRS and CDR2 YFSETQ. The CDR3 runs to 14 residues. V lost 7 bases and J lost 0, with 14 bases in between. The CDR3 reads CASSSNPRSYEQYF. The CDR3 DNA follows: TGCGCCAGCTCTTCTAACCCCCGCTCCTACGAGCAGTACTTC.

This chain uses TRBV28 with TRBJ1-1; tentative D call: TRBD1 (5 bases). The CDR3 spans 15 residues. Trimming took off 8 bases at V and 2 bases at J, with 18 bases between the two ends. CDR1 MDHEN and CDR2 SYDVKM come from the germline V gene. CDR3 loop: CASGGYGPTNTEAFF. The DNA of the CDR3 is TGTGCCAGCGGGGGGTACGGACCGACCAACACTGAAGCTTTCTTT.

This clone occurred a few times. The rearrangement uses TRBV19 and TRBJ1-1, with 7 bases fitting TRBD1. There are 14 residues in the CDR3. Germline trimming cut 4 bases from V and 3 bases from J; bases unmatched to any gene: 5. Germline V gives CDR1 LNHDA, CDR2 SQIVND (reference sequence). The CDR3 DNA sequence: TGTGCCAGTAGTAGAACAGGGGAGGACACTGAAGCTTTCTTT. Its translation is CASSRTGEDTEAFF.

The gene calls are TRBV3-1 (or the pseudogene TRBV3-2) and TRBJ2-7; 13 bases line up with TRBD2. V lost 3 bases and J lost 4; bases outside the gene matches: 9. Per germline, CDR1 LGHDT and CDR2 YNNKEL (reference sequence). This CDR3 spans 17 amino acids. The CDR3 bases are TGTGCCAGCAGCCATGCACCCGGGACTAGCGGGACTTACGAGCAGTACTTC. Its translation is CASSHAPGTSGTYEQYF.

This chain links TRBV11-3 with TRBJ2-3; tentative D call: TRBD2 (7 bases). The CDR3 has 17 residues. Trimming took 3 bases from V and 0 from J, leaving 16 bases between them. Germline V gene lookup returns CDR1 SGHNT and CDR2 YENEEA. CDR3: CASSFEGGGLSTDTQYF. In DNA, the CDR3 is TGTGCCAGCAGCTTCGAGGGGGGGGGCCTTAGCACAGATACGCAGTATTTT.

This CDR3 is CSVVPGTGGREPQHF. The CDR3 DNA sequence: TGCAGCGTTGTCCCGGGGACAGGGGGTAGGGAGCCCCAGCATTTT. This chain uses TRBV29-1 with TRBJ1-5, with 11 bases identical to TRBD1. CDR1 is SQVTM and CDR2 is ANQGSEA in the germline V gene. The ends lost 4 bases at V and 8 bases at J; junction bases unmatched: 10. This CDR3 region has 15 residues.

CDR3 sequence reads: CAISQTSQETQYF. The CDR3 region has the DNA TGTGCCATCAGCCAGACTAGCCAAGAGACCCAGTACTTC. This sequence joins TRBV10-3 and TRBJ2-5, with D perhaps matching TRBD2 (6 bases). Trimming took 6 bases from V and 1 from J, leaving 9 bases between them. Germline V gives CDR1 ENHRY, CDR2 SYGVKD. CDR3 length: 13 amino acids.

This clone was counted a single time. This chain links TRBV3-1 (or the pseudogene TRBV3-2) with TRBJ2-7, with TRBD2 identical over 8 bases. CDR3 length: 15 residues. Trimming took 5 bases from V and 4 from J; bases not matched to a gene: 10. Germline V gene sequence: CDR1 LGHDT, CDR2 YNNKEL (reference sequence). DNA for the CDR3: TGTGCCAGCAGCTCAAGTTTTGGGACTAGTTACGAGCAGTACTTC. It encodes CASSSSFGTSYEQYF.

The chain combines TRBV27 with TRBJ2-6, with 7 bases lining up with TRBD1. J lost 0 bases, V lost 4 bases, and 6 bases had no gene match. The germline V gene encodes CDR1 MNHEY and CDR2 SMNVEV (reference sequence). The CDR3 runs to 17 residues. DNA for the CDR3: TGTGCCAGCAGTTCGGGACAGCGCCTCTCTGGGGCCAACGTCCTGACTTTC. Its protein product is CASSSGQRLSGANVLTF.

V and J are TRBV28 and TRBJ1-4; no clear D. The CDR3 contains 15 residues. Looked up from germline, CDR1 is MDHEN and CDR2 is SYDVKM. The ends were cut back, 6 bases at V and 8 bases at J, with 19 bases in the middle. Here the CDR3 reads CASSQAPPSKEKLFF. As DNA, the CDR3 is TGTGCCAGCAGCCAAGCTCCTCCTAGTAAGGAAAAACTGTTTTTT.

CDR3 amino acids: CASSKGQSNEKLFF. In DNA, the CDR3 is TGTGCCAGCAGTAAGGGACAGAGTAATGAAAAACTGTTTTTT. V usage is TRBV28 and J usage is TRBJ1-4, with 7 bases identical to TRBD1. The V and J ends lost 5 bases and 4 bases, in that order; junction bases with no gene match: 4. Germline CDR1 MDHEN, CDR2 SYDVKM. CDR3 length: 14 amino acids. The full variable domain, rest sourced from reference TRBV28 and TRBJ1-4, is DVKVTQSSRYLVKRTGEKVFLECVQDMDHENMFWYRQDPGLGLRLIYFSYDVKMKEKGDIPEGYSVSREKKERFSLILESASTNQTSMYLCASSKGQSNEKLFFGSGTQLSVL.

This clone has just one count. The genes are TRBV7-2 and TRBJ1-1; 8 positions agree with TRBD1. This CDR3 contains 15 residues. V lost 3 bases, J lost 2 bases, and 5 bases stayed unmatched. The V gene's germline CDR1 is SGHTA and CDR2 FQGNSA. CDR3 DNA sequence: TGTGCCAGCAGCTTGGGGACAGGTTTTAACACTGAAGCTTTCTTT. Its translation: CASSLGTGFNTEAFF.

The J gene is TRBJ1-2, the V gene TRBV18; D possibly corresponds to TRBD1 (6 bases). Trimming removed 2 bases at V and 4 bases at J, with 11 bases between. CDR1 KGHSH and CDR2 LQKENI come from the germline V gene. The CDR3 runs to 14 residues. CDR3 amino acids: CASSPSDRGYGYTF. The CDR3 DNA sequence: TGTGCCAGCTCACCATCGGACAGAGGCTATGGCTACACCTTC. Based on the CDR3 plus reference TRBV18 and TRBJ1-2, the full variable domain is NAGVMQNPRHLVRRRGQEARLRCSPMKGHSHVYWYRQLPEEGLKFMVYLQKENIIDESGMPKERFSAEFPKEGPSILRIQQVVRGDSAAYFCASSPSDRGYGYTFGSGTRLTVV.

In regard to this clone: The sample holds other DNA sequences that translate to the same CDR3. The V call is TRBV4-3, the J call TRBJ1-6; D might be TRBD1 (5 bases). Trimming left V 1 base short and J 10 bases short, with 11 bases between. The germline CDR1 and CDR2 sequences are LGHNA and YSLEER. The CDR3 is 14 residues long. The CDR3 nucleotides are TGCGCCAGCAGCCAAGGTCAGGGTGGCTCACCCCTCCACTTT. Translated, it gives CASSQGQGGSPLHF.

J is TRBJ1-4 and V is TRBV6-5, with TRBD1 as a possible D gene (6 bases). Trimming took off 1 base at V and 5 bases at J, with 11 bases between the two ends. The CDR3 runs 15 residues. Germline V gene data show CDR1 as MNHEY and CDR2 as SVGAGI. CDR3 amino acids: CASSYLGGGNEKLFF. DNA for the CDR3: TGTGCCAGCAGTTACTTAGGGGGTGGGAATGAAAAACTGTTTTTT.

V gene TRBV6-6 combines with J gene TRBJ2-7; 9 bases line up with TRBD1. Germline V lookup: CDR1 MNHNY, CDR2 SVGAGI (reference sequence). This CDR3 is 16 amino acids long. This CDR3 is CASSNSPGTGTYEQYV. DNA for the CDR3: TGTGCCAGCAGTAACTCCCCCGGGACAGGGACCTACGAGCAGTACGTC.

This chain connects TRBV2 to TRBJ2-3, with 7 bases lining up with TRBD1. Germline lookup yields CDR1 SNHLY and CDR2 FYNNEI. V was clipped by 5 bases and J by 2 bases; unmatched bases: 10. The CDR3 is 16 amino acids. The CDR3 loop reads CASSRGQATFTDTQYF. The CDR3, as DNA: TGTGCCAGCAGTAGAGGACAGGCTACGTTCACAGATACGCAGTATTTT.

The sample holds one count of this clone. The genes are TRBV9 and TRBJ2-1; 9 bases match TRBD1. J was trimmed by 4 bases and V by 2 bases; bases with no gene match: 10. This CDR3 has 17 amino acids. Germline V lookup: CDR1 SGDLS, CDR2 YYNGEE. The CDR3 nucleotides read TGTGCCAGCAGCGTTGATCCCGGGACAGGGCATTACAATGAGCAGTTCTTC. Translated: CASSVDPGTGHYNEQFF. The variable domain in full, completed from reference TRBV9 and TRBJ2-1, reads DSGVTQTPKHLITATGQRVTLRCSPRSGDLSVYWYQQSLDQGLQFLIQYYNGEERAKGNILERFSAQQFPDLHSELNLSSLELGDSALYFCASSVDPGTGHYNEQFFGPGTRLTVL.